This T cell receptor beta chain was sequenced during a study of T cell responses to AZD1222 COVID-19 vaccine. Study results and caveats: Elevations in Spike-specific TCR breadth and depth followed administration of two AZD1222 doses.

Comment on this clone: No antigen is known for it.

Here immunoSEQ multiplex PCR was the method, and the copy in TCRdb shows in-frame clones only, minus some. The sample yields 180,000 or so clones, around 90% seen once. The ends were cut back, 0 bases at V and 4 bases at J, with 13 bases in the middle. Germline CDR1 reads MNHEY; CDR2 reads SVGAGI. The CDR3 is made up of 15 amino acids. The receptor was derived from an adult who received the AZD1222 COVID-19 vaccine. The chain has TRBV6-5 and TRBJ2-7; D is perhaps TRBD2 (5 bases). This specimen was peripheral blood, taken 28 days after the second AZD1222 dose. Written as DNA, the CDR3 is TGTGCCAGCAGTTACTCTACACTAGGTACTTACGAGCAGTACTTC. This gives the protein CASSYSTLGTYEQYF.